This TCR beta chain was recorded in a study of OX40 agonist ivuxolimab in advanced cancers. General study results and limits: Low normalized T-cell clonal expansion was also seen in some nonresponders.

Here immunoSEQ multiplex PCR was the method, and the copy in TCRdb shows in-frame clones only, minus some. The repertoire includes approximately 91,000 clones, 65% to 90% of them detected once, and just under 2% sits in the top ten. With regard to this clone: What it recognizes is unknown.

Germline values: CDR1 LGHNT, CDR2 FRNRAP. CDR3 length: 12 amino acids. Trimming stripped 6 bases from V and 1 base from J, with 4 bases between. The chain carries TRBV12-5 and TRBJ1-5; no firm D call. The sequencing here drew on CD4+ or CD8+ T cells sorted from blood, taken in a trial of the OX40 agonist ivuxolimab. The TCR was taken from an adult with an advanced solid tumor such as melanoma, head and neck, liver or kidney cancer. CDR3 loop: CASGSSNQPQHF. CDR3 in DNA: TGTGCTAGTGGGTCGAGCAATCAGCCCCAGCATTTT.